The present T cell receptor (beta chain) was sequenced within a study of shared clonotypes between healthy human individuals. Regarding the study as a whole: Around 5% of naive CD4 clonotypes were common to four donors. Some clonotypes were shared by all four sorted-subset donors, while others were not shared. The non-shared ones had lower generation probabilities than the shared ones.

As to this clone: What it binds is not known.

The ends lost 8 bases at V and 6 bases at J; junction bases unmatched: 12. CDR1 SNHLY and CDR2 FYNNEI come from the germline V gene. The CDR3 contains 14 residues. Sequencing used immunoSEQ multiplex PCR; TCRdb keeps in-frame clones, though not all of them. Found here are under 2.5 million clones, under 95% of them singletons; the top ten hold more than 0.35%. Donors comprised healthy HIV-negative adults lacking recent acute infections or vaccinations. The sequencing sample was made of naive CD4+ T cells from PBMCs. Subset noted: CD45RA+ positively selected. This receptor was obtained from a man aged 18-30 years in good health. Some clones in this sample may be carry-over from other donors' samples. The genes are TRBV2 and TRBJ2-5; TRBD2 aligns across 7 bases. The CDR3 loop is CASGFAGARKTQYF. CDR3 coding DNA: TGTGCCAGCGGTTTCGCGGGAGCACGGAAGACCCAGTACTTC.